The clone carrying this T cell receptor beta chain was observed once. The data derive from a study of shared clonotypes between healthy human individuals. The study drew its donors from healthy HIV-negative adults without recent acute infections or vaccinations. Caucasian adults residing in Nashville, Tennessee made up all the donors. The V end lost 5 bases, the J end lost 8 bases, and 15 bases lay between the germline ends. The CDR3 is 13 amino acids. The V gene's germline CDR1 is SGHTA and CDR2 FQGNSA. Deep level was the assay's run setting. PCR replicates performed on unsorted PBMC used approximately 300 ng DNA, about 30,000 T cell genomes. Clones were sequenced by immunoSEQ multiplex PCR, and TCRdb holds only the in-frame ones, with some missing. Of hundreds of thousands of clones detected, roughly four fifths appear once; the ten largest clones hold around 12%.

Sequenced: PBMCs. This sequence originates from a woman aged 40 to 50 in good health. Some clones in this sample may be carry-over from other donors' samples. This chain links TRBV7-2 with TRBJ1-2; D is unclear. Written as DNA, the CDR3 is TGTGCCAGCAGCCATGACGGAGGTGGGGGCTACACCTTC. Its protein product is CASSHDGGGGYTF.